Shown below are 9 T cell receptor beta chains from a single sample sequenced in a study of shared clonotypes between healthy human individuals (dated by TCRdb to the early 2020s). The library was produced with the immunoSEQ multiplex PCR assay. TCRdb limited this immuneACCESS table to in-frame rearrangements with V and J called. A share of clones is missing; checked studies link under half to unresolved V genes, and the rest is unexplained. A total of about 1 million clones appear in this sample, about 74% of them only once. Approximately 1.5% of the sample is in the top ten clones. Material: memory CD4+ T cells sorted from blood. This specimen's cell subset or site label, interpreted: CD45RA-negative fraction. These receptors were obtained from a man aged 18 to 29 in good health.

This clone has just a few counts. The rearrangement links TRBV10-2 to TRBJ2-1; 7 bases line up with TRBD2. Unmatched junction bases numbered 1, after V lost 6 bases and J lost 5 bases. The CDR3 runs 12 residues. Germline V CDR1 and CDR2: WSHSY, SAAADI. CDR3 coding DNA: TGCGCCAGCAGGGGGGGGGACAATGAGCAGTTCTTC. It encodes CASRGGDNEQFF.

V usage is TRBV7-6 and J usage is TRBJ2-5; TRBD2 agrees at 8 bases. The ends lost 5 bases at V and 1 base at J; junction bases unmatched: 9. Germline CDR1 reads SGHVS; CDR2 reads FNYEAQ. This CDR3 comprises 16 residues. The CDR3 region has the DNA TGTGCCAGCAGCCCCGGCGGGCGGGAGGCCCAAGAGACCCAGTACTTC. It specifies CASSPGGREAQETQYF.

V and J are TRBV5-1 and TRBJ2-2; D may be TRBD1 (5 bases). The CDR3 contains 13 residues. Per germline, CDR1 SGHRS and CDR2 YFSETQ. V was trimmed by 9 bases and J by 1 base, leaving 10 bases between them. The CDR3 DNA reads as TGCGCCACCAAGGACAAGAACACCGGGGAGCTGTTTTTT. Translation: CATKDKNTGELFF.

At least ten counts were recorded for this clone. The V call is TRBV2, the J call TRBJ1-2, with unresolved D. The ends were cut back, 8 bases at V and 4 bases at J, with 17 bases in the middle. This CDR3 has 14 residues. Germline CDR1 and CDR2: SNHLY and FYNNEI. CDR3: CASGAAAFGYGYTF. In DNA, the CDR3 is TGTGCCAGCGGCGCGGCGGCCTTCGGCTATGGCTACACCTTC.

The rearrangement links TRBV20-1 to TRBJ2-1; TRBD2 agrees at 12 bases. CDR1 DFQATT and CDR2 SNEGSKA come from the germline V gene (reference sequence). This CDR3 contains 11 residues. J was trimmed by 14 bases and V by 6 bases; bases with no gene match: 5. Here the CDR3 DNA reads TGCAGTGCCACGACTAGCGGGAGTGAGTTCTTC. It codes for CSATTSGSEFF.

In its sample, this clone was seen a few times. In the same sample, other DNA sequences code for this CDR3. The gene calls are TRBV5-1 and TRBJ2-1; no clear D gene. This CDR3 has 14 amino acids. Germline assignment: CDR1 SGHRS and CDR2 YFSETQ. V lost 4 bases and J lost 3, with 11 bases in between. CDR3: CASSPFGSYNEQFF. CDR3 sequence (DNA): TGCGCCAGCAGCCCGTTCGGAAGCTACAATGAGCAGTTCTTC.

The V and J genes are TRBV10-3 and TRBJ2-6; 8 nucleotides agree with TRBD2. Germline V gene sequence: CDR1 ENHRY, CDR2 SYGVKD. The CDR3 totals 16 residues. Germline trimming cut 4 bases from V and 3 bases from J; bases unmatched to any gene: 5. CDR3 coding DNA: TGTGCCATCAGTGTAGGCGGGGGGCTTGGGGCCAACGTCCTGACTTTC. Its protein product is CAISVGGGLGANVLTF.

The sample holds one count of this clone. The rearrangement joins TRBV14 to TRBJ1-2, with TRBD1 as a possible D gene (6 bases). The germline V and J ends were trimmed by 0 bases and 0 bases, with 11 bases remaining between them. The CDR3 consists of 16 residues. CDR1 and CDR2 (germline): SGHDN, FVKESK. In DNA, the CDR3 is TGTGCCAGCAGCCAAGATACCGGACAGACTAACTATGGCTACACCTTC. It specifies CASSQDTGQTNYGYTF.

The chain is built from TRBV2 and TRBJ1-5; TRBD1 matches 8 bases. This CDR3 is built from 15 residues. The V gene's germline CDR1 is SNHLY and CDR2 FYNNEI. V trimming: 6 bases; J trimming: 3 bases; junction bases outside the gene matches: 7. The CDR3 protein is CASRRTGQTNQPQHF. Written as DNA, the CDR3 is TGTGCCAGCAGGAGGACAGGGCAAACCAATCAGCCCCAGCATTTT.